Given below is one T cell receptor beta chain in context. Germline and genes here are mouse. The observed sequence ends 1 residue before the CDR3 terminus, with the missing tail filled in from the germline J gene. This specimen comes from a study of tissue T cells after allogeneic stem cell transplantation. Described time point: mouse harvest day 14 after allogeneic transplant. Tail vein injection delivered 10^7 T-cell-depleted bone marrow cells and 10^6 splenic CD5+ T cells. TCRdb's table, derived via immunoSEQ multiplex PCR, lists solely in-frame clones and lacks some. Among 4,500 to 6,000 clones listed, under 60% were seen once. The V gene end was trimmed by 1 base and the J gene end by 6 bases; junction bases not matched to a gene: 8. The CDR3 length is 15 residues. The germline V gene has CDR1 MNHDT and CDR2 YYDKIL.

The TCR originated in a female BALB/c mouse given C57BL/6 T cells with graft-versus-host disease after an allogeneic hematopoietic cell transplant. The sequencing sample was made of gut tissue. The J gene is TRBJ2-7, the V gene TRBV17, with 8 bases aligning to TRBD2. Incomplete CDR3 DNA: TGTGCTAGCAGTAGAGGGCGGGGGGGGCGGGGTGAACAGTAC. As protein: CASSRGRGGRGEQY. The complete CDR3 protein is CASSRGRGGRGEQYF.